The 32 T cell receptor beta chains listed next were all sequenced from one sample in a study of OX40 agonist ivuxolimab in advanced cancers. The library was prepared using the immunoSEQ multiplex PCR assay. TCRdb re-hosts the immuneACCESS table, in-frame sequences only. Its copies lack some clones; in the studies checked, an unresolved V gene accounts for under half of them, and the cause for the rest is not known. This sample is represented by nearly 55,000 clones; about four fifths of them were singletons. Jointly, the top ten make up approximately 1.2% of the sample. The source material was CD4+ or CD8+ T cells sorted from blood, sampled in a trial of the OX40 agonist ivuxolimab. The receptors were gathered from an adult with an advanced solid tumor such as melanoma, head and neck, liver or kidney cancer.

This sequence joins TRBV19 and TRBJ2-4; 9 nucleotides line up with TRBD2. Germline CDR1 and CDR2: LNHDA and SQIVND (reference sequence). V lost 8 bases and J lost 4; bases outside the gene matches: 9. This CDR3 has 15 amino acids. The CDR3 DNA reads as TGTGCCAGTCTCCAAGCGGGAGGCGAAAAAAACATTCAGTACTTC. Amino acid sequence: CASLQAGGEKNIQYF.

CDR3 sequence reads: CASSLLAGAEDTQYF. As DNA, the CDR3 is TGTGCCAGCAGCTTACTAGCGGGGGCCGAAGATACGCAGTATTTT. The rearrangement uses TRBV7-9 and TRBJ2-3, with 10 bases identical to TRBD2. There are 15 residues in the CDR3. Per germline, CDR1 SEHNR and CDR2 FQNEAQ (reference sequence). Trimming at V came to 2 bases and at J to 5 bases, leaving 4 bases not matched to a gene.

The J gene is TRBJ2-2, the V gene TRBV4-3; D unclear. V was cut by 1 base and J by 0 bases, with 3 bases left in between. Germline CDR1 LGHNA, CDR2 YSLEER. There are 14 residues in the CDR3. CDR3 sequence (DNA): TGCGCCAGCAGCCAAGGTTCGAACACCGGGGAGCTGTTTTTT. This codes for CASSQGSNTGELFF.

The rearrangement joins TRBV11-3 to TRBJ2-1; 8 nucleotides line up with TRBD2. The CDR3 has 16 amino acids. Per germline, CDR1 SGHNT and CDR2 YENEEA. Unmatched junction bases numbered 14, after V lost 5 bases and J lost 8 bases. The CDR3 DNA reads as TGTGCCAGCAGCCTCGGGGCTAGCGGGCCCTTAGATGAGCAGTTCTTC. The encoded protein is CASSLGASGPLDEQFF.

This clone was seen a handful of times. V usage is TRBV5-6 and J usage is TRBJ2-2, with D perhaps TRBD2 (6 bases). The V gene's germline CDR1 is SGHDT and CDR2 YYEEEE. This CDR3 is 16 amino acids long. V was pared by 4 bases and J by 1 base, with 14 bases between. The CDR3 DNA reads TGTGCCAGCAGCCCCCGCTTCGGGGGGAACACCGGGGAGCTGTTTTTT. Translation: CASSPRFGGNTGELFF.

The chain recombines TRBV5-1 with TRBJ2-5; 14 bases map to TRBD2. In germline, CDR1 is SGHRS, CDR2 YFSETQ. With 4 bases clipped from V and 4 bases from J, the junction kept 9 bases outside the gene matches. This CDR3 region has 17 residues. CDR3 sequence (DNA): TGCGCCAGCAGCCCGACTAGCGGGAGGGCTCTAGGAGAGACCCAGTACTTC. Translated: CASSPTSGRALGETQYF.

The V call is TRBV6-6, the J call TRBJ2-5; D is ambiguous. The CDR3 extends over 16 amino acids. Germline CDR1 MNHNY, CDR2 SVGAGI (reference sequence). V was trimmed by 0 bases and J by 6 bases, leaving 17 bases between them. DNA for the CDR3: TGTGCCAGCAGTTACTCGGGATACCAAGAGCAAAAGACCCAGTACTTC. Residues: CASSYSGYQEQKTQYF.

The chain links TRBV18 to TRBJ2-7, with 10 bases aligning to TRBD2. The ends lost 0 bases at V and 4 bases at J; junction bases unmatched: 12. The CDR3 is 18 residues long. Germline CDR1 KGHSH, CDR2 LQKENI. As DNA, the CDR3 is TGTGCCAGCTCACCACCTTTCCCTAGCGGGAGCCCTGAGTACGAGCAGTACTTC. It specifies CASSPPFPSGSPEYEQYF.

The J gene is TRBJ2-3, the V gene TRBV5-3; TRBD2 is a possible D gene (5 bases). TRBV5-3 is an ORF for which the function is uncertain. The CDR3 length is 13 residues. The ends were cut back, 8 bases at V and 3 bases at J, with 13 bases in the middle. The CDR3 DNA sequence: TGTGCCAGCAGACCGTCGGGAACAGATACGCAGTATTTT. Translation gives CASRPSGTDTQYF.

The rearrangement uses TRBV20-1 and TRBJ2-1; 8 bases match TRBD1. The ends lost 4 bases at V and 15 bases at J; junction bases unmatched: 8. In germline, CDR1 is DFQATT, CDR2 SNEGSKA (reference sequence). The CDR3 runs 11 residues. The CDR3 here is CSATDGTGGFF. For the CDR3, the DNA is TGCAGTGCTACAGACGGGACAGGAGGGTTCTTC.

The V and J genes are TRBV28 and TRBJ2-7, with D perhaps matching TRBD2 (5 bases). Germline lookup yields CDR1 MDHEN and CDR2 SYDVKM. The CDR3 has 12 residues. With 3 bases removed from V and 6 bases from J, the gap between germline ends came to 9 bases. CDR3 sequence: CASSFLASEQYF. CDR3 sequence (DNA): TGTGCCAGCAGTTTCCTAGCATCCGAGCAGTACTTC.

This chain joins TRBV18 and TRBJ2-7; 11 positions agree with TRBD1. CDR3 size: 15 residues. After removal of 6 bases from V and 5 bases from J, the junction contained 9 bases not matched to a gene. Per the germline V gene, CDR1 is KGHSH and CDR2 is LQKENI. CDR3 sequence reads: CASSRGQGAFDEQYF. The CDR3, as DNA: TGTGCCAGCTCCCGTGGACAGGGGGCCTTCGACGAGCAGTACTTC.

This chain links TRBV25-1 with TRBJ2-5, with TRBD2 matching 10 bases. After removal of 6 bases from V and 3 bases from J, the junction contained 1 base not matched to a gene. The CDR3 is 13 amino acids. Germline V gives CDR1 MGHDK, CDR2 SYGVNS. This CDR3 is CASRLAGEETQYF. CDR3 nucleotides: TGTGCCAGCAGGCTAGCGGGAGAAGAGACCCAGTACTTC.

The chain is built from TRBV6-5 and TRBJ2-2; unclear D gene. CDR1 and CDR2 from the germline V gene are MNHEY and SVGAGI. The ends were cut back, 4 bases at V and 6 bases at J, with 15 bases in the middle. The CDR3 length is 15 residues. The DNA of the CDR3 is TGTGCCAGCAGTTTGGGTCCTCGGGCGGCCGGGGAGCTGTTTTTT. This codes for CASSLGPRAAGELFF.

V is TRBV5-1 and J is TRBJ2-7, with D maybe TRBD2 (6 bases). The V gene lost 4 bases and the J gene lost 2 bases, with 19 bases spanning the gap. CDR1 and CDR2 from the germline V gene are SGHRS and YFSETQ. This CDR3 comprises 16 residues. CDR3 bases: TGCGCCAGCAGCCCCGCAAGGGACTCAGGGACCTACGAGCAGTACTTC. Translation gives CASSPARDSGTYEQYF. Together with reference TRBV5-1 and TRBJ2-7, the CDR3 gives the full variable domain: KAGVTQTPRYLIKTRGQQVTLSCSPISGHRSVSWYQQTPGQGLQFLFEYFSETQRNKGNFPGRFSGRQFSNSRSEMNVSTLELGDSALYLCASSPARDSGTYEQYFGPGTRLTVT.

The chain is built from TRBV10-2 and TRBJ2-1; TRBD2 matches at 8 bases. The CDR3 covers 18 residues. Germline CDR1 WSHSY, CDR2 SAAADI. The J segment lost 0 bases and the V segment lost 0 bases, leaving 7 bases of the junction unmatched. The CDR3 protein is CASSESIIAGSSYNEQFF. CDR3 DNA: TGCGCCAGCAGTGAGTCTATAATAGCGGGGAGCTCCTACAATGAGCAGTTCTTC.

The genes are TRBV5-1 and TRBJ1-4; perhaps TRBD1 as D (5 bases). The CDR3 is 14 residues long. V was trimmed by 3 bases and J by 4 bases, leaving 10 bases between them. Germline V gene sequence: CDR1 SGHRS, CDR2 YFSETQ. The CDR3 spells CASSSGEVNEKLFF. The DNA for the CDR3 is TGCGCCAGCAGCTCGGGGGAGGTTAATGAAAAACTGTTTTTT.

The CDR3 sequence is CASRFGGQYEQYF. The CDR3 DNA is TGCGCCAGCCGGTTCGGGGGGCAATACGAGCAGTACTTC. This chain connects TRBV10-2 to TRBJ2-7, with a weak D call TRBD2 (7 bases). The CDR3 runs 13 residues. The V gene's germline CDR1 is WSHSY and CDR2 SAAADI. Trimming stripped 8 bases from V and 4 bases from J, with 15 bases between.

In this sample, this clone turned up a few times. The chain joins TRBV4-3 to TRBJ1-3; D is ambiguous. V shed 0 bases and J shed 4 bases, with 13 bases lying between them. There are 16 residues in the CDR3. The germline gives CDR1 LGHNA, CDR2 YSLEER. CDR3 region: CASSQDRRAPGNTIYF. In DNA, the CDR3 is TGCGCCAGCAGCCAAGATCGGAGGGCCCCCGGAAACACCATATATTTT.

CDR3 sequence (DNA): TGTGCCAGCAGCTTAGCGGAGGGGACGAACACTGAAGCTTTCTTT. It is translated as CASSLAEGTNTEAFF. The J gene is TRBJ1-1, the V gene TRBV7-9; perhaps TRBD1 as D (5 bases). This CDR3 is built from 15 residues. Germline lookup yields CDR1 SEHNR and CDR2 FQNEAQ (reference sequence). V was pared by 0 bases and J by 1 base, with 9 bases between.

The chain carries TRBV6-6 and TRBJ1-2; D unresolved. The CDR3 length is 11 residues. Trimming removed 3 bases at V and 8 bases at J, with 7 bases between. The germline V gene encodes CDR1 MNHNY and CDR2 SVGAGI (reference sequence). The CDR3 DNA reads TGTGCCAGCAGTTATGGGGAGGGCTACACCTTC. Translating gives CASSYGEGYTF.

This sequence joins TRBV6-5 and TRBJ2-7; 11 bases are a match to TRBD2. This CDR3 spans 14 amino acids. Germline CDR1 and CDR2: MNHEY and SVGAGI. Unmatched junction bases numbered 13, after V lost 5 bases and J lost 13 bases. The CDR3 nucleotides are TGTGCCAGCAGTGGGGACGGGACTAGCGGTGCCCCCTACTTC. It yields the protein CASSGDGTSGAPYF.

This clone was seen a handful of times. The V gene is TRBV7-2, the J gene TRBJ2-3, with 7 bases lining up with TRBD2. The CDR3 is made up of 15 amino acids. J was trimmed by 6 bases and V by 1 base; bases with no gene match: 7. Germline V gene sequence: CDR1 SGHTA, CDR2 FQGNSA. As DNA, the CDR3 is TGTGCCAGCAGCTTAGGTGGCGGGAGTAGGGATACGCAGTATTTT. This gives the protein CASSLGGGSRDTQYF. Looking up the rest from reference TRBV7-2 and TRBJ2-3 gives the full variable domain: GAGVSQSPSNKVTEKGKDVELRCDPISGHTALYWYRQSLGQGLEFLIYFQGNSAPDKSGLPSDRFSAERTGGSVSTLTIQRTQQEDSAVYLCASSLGGGSRDTQYFGPGTRLTVL.

This sequence joins TRBV19 and TRBJ1-5; D gene unclear. Trimming took off 1 base at V and 6 bases at J, with 13 bases between the two ends. Germline CDR1 LNHDA, CDR2 SQIVND (reference sequence). This CDR3 is built from 15 residues. In nucleotides, the CDR3 is TGTGCCAGTAGTATAGGCGGGGAAGCAGGTCAGCCCCAGCATTTT. Protein: CASSIGGEAGQPQHF.

The chain couples TRBV23-1 to TRBJ1-1; 8 bases map to TRBD1. TRBV23-1 is sorted into the ORF group, with uncertain function. This CDR3 comprises 15 residues. V lost 4 bases to trimming and J lost 6 bases; unmatched junction nucleotides: 10. CDR3 protein: CASSPSRTGGPEAFF. The CDR3 DNA reads TGCGCCAGCAGTCCCTCACGCACAGGGGGGCCTGAAGCTTTCTTT.

This clone was detected a few times. In DNA form, the CDR3 reads TGTGCCAGCAGTGGACCCTACAATGAGCAGTTCTTC. Translating it yields CASSGPYNEQFF. The rearrangement links TRBV2 to TRBJ2-1; no clear D. V was shortened by 4 bases and J by 2 bases, with 3 bases between the two germline ends. This CDR3 is built from 12 residues. Germline lookup yields CDR1 SNHLY and CDR2 FYNNEI.

The J gene is TRBJ1-1, the V gene TRBV28, with D unclear. This CDR3 region has 11 residues. Germline-derived CDR1 and CDR2 are MDHEN and SYDVKM. Trimming took off 7 bases at V and 2 bases at J, with 5 bases between the two ends. The CDR3 bases are TGTGCCAGCAATATAAACACTGAAGCTTTCTTT. Translated, it gives CASNINTEAFF.

This chain links TRBV19 with TRBJ2-2, with TRBD2 matching over 9 bases. Losses at the gene ends were 10 bases for V and 2 bases for J; bases not matched to a gene: 11. The CDR3 sequence is 16 residues long. Germline CDR1 LNHDA, CDR2 SQIVND (reference sequence). The CDR3 bases are TGTGCCACCTCCTACGGACTAGCGACCAACACCGGGGAGCTGTTTTTT. Protein product: CATSYGLATNTGELFF.

The chain has TRBV4-2 and TRBJ2-4, with 10 bases that match TRBD2. Germline values: CDR1 LGHNA, CDR2 YNFKEQ. The CDR3 extends over 19 amino acids. With 4 bases clipped from V and 6 bases from J, the junction kept 18 bases outside the gene matches. The chain's CDR3 is CASSPDLTGTSAYLNIQYF. The CDR3 nucleotides are TGTGCCAGCAGCCCCGACTTAACCGGGACTAGCGCGTACTTAAACATTCAGTACTTC.

V gene TRBV10-3 combines with J gene TRBJ1-4; no firm D call. Germline V gene lookup returns CDR1 ENHRY and CDR2 SYGVKD. This CDR3 has 15 amino acids. V was cut by 5 bases and J by 0 bases, with 10 bases left in between. The CDR3 region is CAISPDGATNEKLFF. The CDR3 DNA sequence: TGTGCCATCAGTCCCGACGGAGCAACTAATGAAAAACTGTTTTTT.

The chain carries TRBV6-5 and TRBJ2-1; 7 bases align to TRBD2. The ends lost 1 base at V and 7 bases at J; junction bases unmatched: 10. This CDR3 has 16 amino acids. Germline CDR1 MNHEY, CDR2 SVGAGI. The CDR3 nucleotides read TGTGCCAGCAGTTACTGGGGGGGGGACGATCGGAATGAGCAGTTCTTC. Translated, it gives CASSYWGGDDRNEQFF.

The chain uses TRBV21-1 and TRBJ2-3. TRBV21-1 is a known pseudogene. The CDR3 has 17 residues. The CDR3 DNA follows: TGTGCCAGCAGCCAGACCTGGGGATCCCCGCCATTGGTTACGCAGTATTTT. It encodes CASSQTWGSPPLVTQYF.